The 11 T cell receptor beta chains below were found in one sample sequenced in a study of cytomegalovirus exposure and HLA in healthy donors. Both 60 Vbeta primers and 13 Jbeta primers went into the PCR. Generated by immunoSEQ multiplex PCR, the TCRdb table keeps only in-frame clones and is missing some. The sample comprises over 130,000 clones, more than 55% of which are singletons, and approximately 6.5% rests with the top ten. Sequenced input: PBMCs. These receptors originate from a woman aged 55-70 years in good health and CMV-seronegative.

The chain links TRBV20-1 to TRBJ2-2, with D uncertain. Germline CDR1 reads DFQATT; CDR2 reads SNEGSKA (reference sequence). The CDR3 runs to 11 residues. V lost 6 bases and J lost 9, with 11 bases in between. The CDR3 nucleotides read TGCAGTGCCACAGATTCCCGGGAGCTGTTTTTT. Protein product: CSATDSRELFF.

The V and J genes are TRBV10-3 and TRBJ1-1, with 8 bases that match TRBD1. Germline CDR1 reads ENHRY; CDR2 reads SYGVKD. The junction had 7 bases not matched to a gene; V was cut back by 7 bases and J by 0 bases. The CDR3 contains 15 residues. The CDR3 bases are TGTGCCATCACCCCAGGACAGGGAATGAACACTGAAGCTTTCTTT. This encodes CAITPGQGMNTEAFF.

This clone was picked up a small number of times. The gene calls are TRBV6-5 and TRBJ1-5, with TRBD1 matching 9 bases. J was trimmed by 6 bases and V by 5 bases; bases with no gene match: 8. The CDR3 length is 15 residues. Germline-derived CDR1 and CDR2 are MNHEY and SVGAGI. The CDR3 here is CASSRTGELTQPQHF. The CDR3 coding sequence is TGTGCCAGCAGTCGGACAGGGGAGCTGACTCAGCCCCAGCATTTT.

The genes are TRBV7-9 and TRBJ1-2; 8 bases align to TRBD1. Germline V gene sequence: CDR1 SEHNR, CDR2 FQNEAQ (reference sequence). The CDR3 runs to 13 residues. The J segment lost 3 bases and the V segment lost 5 bases, leaving 2 bases of the junction unmatched. The CDR3 region has the DNA TGTGCCAGCAGCCAGGACAGGGACTATGGCTACACCTTC. Protein sequence: CASSQDRDYGYTF.

This clone was seen a few times. The chain combines TRBV9 with TRBJ2-1, with 8 positions matching TRBD2. Germline CDR1 and CDR2: SGDLS and YYNGEE. With 2 bases clipped from V and 2 bases from J, the junction kept 9 bases outside the gene matches. This CDR3 contains 17 residues. The CDR3: CASSVSGSGGAYNEQFF. The CDR3, as DNA: TGTGCCAGCAGCGTCAGCGGGAGCGGGGGCGCCTACAATGAGCAGTTCTTC.

The rearrangement joins TRBV6-1 to TRBJ1-3; D perhaps matches TRBD1 (5 bases). Germline CDR1 is MNHNS and CDR2 is SASEGT. Trimming removed 3 bases from V and 2 bases from J, with 14 bases in between. The CDR3 length is 16 residues. In DNA, the CDR3 is TGTGCCAGCAGTGATGAGACAGCCCTCCCTGGAAACACCATATATTTT. This gives the protein CASSDETALPGNTIYF.

This clone was detected a few times. The chain recombines TRBV6-1 with TRBJ2-7; D is possibly TRBD1 (5 bases). The CDR3 runs to 15 residues. CDR1 and CDR2 (germline): MNHNS, SASEGT. Trimming stripped 6 bases from V and 0 bases from J, with 15 bases between. CDR3 bases: TGTGCCAGCAGAATGGGGCTGGCGACCTCCTACGAGCAGTACTTC. Translating gives CASRMGLATSYEQYF.

V gene TRBV29-1 combines with J gene TRBJ2-5; D gene unclear. This CDR3 comprises 12 residues. Germline-derived CDR1 and CDR2 are SQVTM and ANQGSEA. The ends were cut back, 4 bases at V and 1 base at J, with 7 bases in the middle. The CDR3 protein is CSVGQFQETQYF. The CDR3 DNA reads TGCAGCGTTGGGCAGTTCCAAGAGACCCAGTACTTC.

This clone has a handful of counts. The chain joins TRBV7-8 to TRBJ2-1, with TRBD2 identical over 13 bases. Germline CDR1 SGHVS, CDR2 FQNEAQ. Losses at the gene ends were 5 bases for V and 6 bases for J; bases not matched to a gene: 10. The CDR3 runs 17 residues. The CDR3 nucleotides are TGTGCCAGCAGCCGGACACCGGGACTAGCGGGGCGCAATGAGCAGTTCTTC. This codes for CASSRTPGLAGRNEQFF.

This clone was seen a handful of times. The genes are TRBV5-4 and TRBJ1-6; 8 bases fit TRBD1. CDR3 size: 15 residues. Germline assignment: CDR1 SGHNT and CDR2 YYREEE (reference sequence). With 2 bases clipped from V and 10 bases from J, the junction kept 8 bases outside the gene matches. Here the CDR3 reads CASSLTGGQLSPLHF. CDR3 sequence (DNA): TGTGCCAGCAGCTTAACAGGGGGGCAGTTATCACCCCTCCACTTT.

In this sample, this clone turned up a few times. One end of the junction is discordant with germline, which a read error may explain. The rearrangement uses TRBV10-1 and TRBJ2-4; TRBD2 matches at 7 bases. Germline CDR1 and CDR2: WNHNN and SYGVQD (reference sequence). The CDR3 consists of 11 residues. This CDR3 reads CASSARLADPF. The CDR3 region has the DNA TGCGCCAGCAGTGCGCGTCTAGCGGACCCCTTC.